The clone carrying this T cell receptor (beta chain) has a handful of counts. Its antigen is not identified. The data derive from a study of T-cell reconstitution after alpha-beta-depleted transplantation in children. The V gene lost 1 base and the J gene lost 9 bases, with 19 bases spanning the gap. The germline CDR1 and CDR2 sequences are LGHNA and YSLEER. This CDR3 has 16 residues. Study-level findings and limits: Reportedly, only several hundred clones from non-depleted graft cells drove alpha-beta T-cell counts at about two months. Surviving recipient T cells and thymic progenitors underlay high day-60 TCRbeta diversity in some patients. From newly produced T cells came most of the T-cell counts and diversity one year after transplant.

Preparation of the TCRbeta library involved a method that used unique molecular identifiers. TCRdb re-derived calls from the PCR reads in MiXCR, one entry per CDR3 protein. The sample includes some 460,000 distinct CDR3 sequences, roughly 17% seen only once; the top ten take just under 30%. The sequence was obtained from a boy under two years old who had a stem cell transplant for Wiskott-Aldrich syndrome, so the T cells may come from the graft donor. This chain uses TRBV4-3 with TRBJ2-1, with D possibly TRBD2 on 5 matching bases. The source was PBMCs, mostly from graft donor cells, collected 360 days after TCRalphabeta/CD19-depleted stem cell transplant. The DNA for the CDR3 is TGCGCCAGCAGCCAAGTAATCGGCGGGCCGGTCGGTGAGCAGTTCTTC. Protein sequence: CASSQVIGGPVGEQFF.